This T cell receptor (beta chain) came from a study of CD8+CD57+ T cells in acquired aplastic anemia. Study-wide context: Roughly 3 ug was the average amount of DNA from sorted CD4+ and CD8+ cells.

Profiling that covered TCR beta VDJ and CDR3 relied on genomic DNA as its template. Using its own MiXCR run on the reads, TCRdb lists one record per CDR3 protein. Among about 210,000 distinct CDR3 sequences listed, approximately 60% were seen once. For this clonotype: Its antigen is unidentified.

Overall study results and limits: Patients shared twenty-nine CD8+ CDR3 sequences with controls.

The clonotype was recovered from a human donor in good health. Specimen: sorted CD4+, CD8+, or CD8+CD57+ T cells (not recorded which) from PBMCs.

The CDR3 spells CASSQVLAGDRADTQYF. In nucleotides, the CDR3 is TGCGCCAGCAGCCAAGTGCTAGCGGGAGATAGGGCAGATACGCAGTATTTT. The chain joins TRBV4-1 to TRBJ2-3; 10 bases are shared with TRBD2. Germline assignment: CDR1 MGHRA and CDR2 YSYEKL. This CDR3 region has 17 residues. V gave up 1 base and J gave up 4 bases; unmatched junction bases: 8.